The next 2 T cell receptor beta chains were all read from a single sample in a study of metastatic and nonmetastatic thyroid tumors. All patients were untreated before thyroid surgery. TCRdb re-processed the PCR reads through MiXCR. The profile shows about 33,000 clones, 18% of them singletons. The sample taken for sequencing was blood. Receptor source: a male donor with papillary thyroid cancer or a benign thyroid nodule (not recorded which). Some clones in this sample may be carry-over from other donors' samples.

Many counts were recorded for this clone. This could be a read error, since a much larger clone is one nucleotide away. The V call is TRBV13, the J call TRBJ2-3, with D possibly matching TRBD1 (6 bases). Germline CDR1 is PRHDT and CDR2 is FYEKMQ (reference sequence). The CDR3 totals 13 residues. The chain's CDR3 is CASSSGVTYTQYF. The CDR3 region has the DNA TGTGCCAGCAGCTCAGGGGTCACATATACGCAGTATTTT.

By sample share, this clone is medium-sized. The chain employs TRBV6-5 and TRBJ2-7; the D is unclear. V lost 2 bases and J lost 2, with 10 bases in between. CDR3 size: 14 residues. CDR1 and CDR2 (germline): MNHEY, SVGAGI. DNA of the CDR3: TGTGCCAGCAGTTACAAACCGGGTCCCTACGAGCAGTACTTC. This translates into CASSYKPGPYEQYF.